Below are 31 T cell receptor beta chains sequenced from a single sample in a study of T cell changes during pregnancy in multiple sclerosis. Sequencing was performed with immunoSEQ multiplex PCR; in TCRdb, only in-frame clones are kept and a portion is missing. The sample lists about 8,500 clones; nearly 90% were seen once. Specimen: CD8+ T cells from peripheral blood mononuclear cells, collected in the first trimester of pregnancy. Every receptor here comes from a female donor in good health, enrolled as a control in a pregnancy study.

The V and J genes are TRBV6-4 and TRBJ1-5, with D hard to call. From germline, CDR1 is MRHNA and CDR2 SNTAGT. V gave up 3 bases and J gave up 4 bases, with 22 bases separating them. This CDR3 contains 18 residues. CDR3 sequence reads: CASSEVHSNPLRNQPQHF. The DNA of the CDR3 is TGTGCCAGCAGTGAAGTCCACAGCAACCCCCTTCGGAATCAGCCCCAGCATTTT.

The chain joins TRBV7-2 to TRBJ2-5; 11 bases are shared with TRBD2. After removal of 5 bases from V and 2 bases from J, the junction contained 4 bases not matched to a gene. From germline, CDR1 is SGHTA and CDR2 FQGNSA. The CDR3 is 15 residues long. CDR3 DNA: TGTGCCAGCAGCCTCCGACTAGCGGGACAAGAGACCCAGTACTTC. It translates to CASSLRLAGQETQYF. Supplemented by reference TRBV7-2 and TRBJ2-5, the full variable domain reads GAGVSQSPSNKVTEKGKDVELRCDPISGHTALYWYRQSLGQGLEFLIYFQGNSAPDKSGLPSDRFSAERTGGSVSTLTIQRTQQEDSAVYLCASSLRLAGQETQYFGPGTRLLVL.

This clone was recorded only once. This CDR3 reads CASSHPGSTDTQYF. The CDR3 nucleotides read TGCGCCAGCAGCCACCCCGGGAGCACAGATACGCAGTATTTT. The J gene is TRBJ2-3, the V gene TRBV4-1, with D uncertain. This CDR3 has 14 residues. The germline V gene encodes CDR1 MGHRA and CDR2 YSYEKL. V shed 3 bases and J shed 0 bases, with 7 bases lying between them.

The chain employs TRBV30 and TRBJ2-7; 7 bases match TRBD1. Germline V gene sequence: CDR1 GTSNPN, CDR2 SVGIG (reference sequence). V was clipped by 5 bases and J by 6 bases; unmatched bases: 4. This CDR3 has 11 amino acids. CDR3 region: CAWGDSGEQYF. The CDR3 nucleotides are TGTGCCTGGGGGGACAGCGGCGAGCAGTACTTC.

This chain links TRBV27 with TRBJ1-5, with D maybe TRBD1 (5 bases). Per germline, CDR1 MNHEY and CDR2 SMNVEV (reference sequence). Trimming shortened V by 4 bases and J by 1 base, and 11 bases separated the two germline ends. This CDR3 has 15 residues. The CDR3 sequence: CASSYSGGSNQPQHF. In nucleotides, the CDR3 is TGTGCCAGCAGTTACTCGGGGGGAAGCAATCAGCCCCAGCATTTT.

This chain joins TRBV13 and TRBJ2-1; 15 bases align to TRBD2. The junction had 8 bases not matched to a gene; V was cut back by 5 bases and J by 6 bases. This CDR3 comprises 17 residues. Germline lookup yields CDR1 PRHDT and CDR2 FYEKMQ (reference sequence). In DNA form, the CDR3 reads TGTGCCAGCAGCCCGGGACTAGCGGGGGGCCGGGGCAATGAGCAGTTCTTC. This gives the protein CASSPGLAGGRGNEQFF.

The J gene is TRBJ1-5, the V gene TRBV11-2, with 7 nucleotides matching TRBD1. The CDR3 covers 13 residues. Per the germline V gene, CDR1 is SGHAT and CDR2 is FQNNGV. V was clipped by 5 bases and J by 9 bases; unmatched bases: 7. The CDR3 region is CASSLGQEGPQHF. The CDR3 DNA reads as TGTGCCAGCAGCCTAGGACAGGAAGGGCCCCAGCATTTT.

The CDR3 spells CASASDTYSYEQYF. The CDR3 coding sequence is TGTGCCAGCGCGAGTGATACCTACTCCTACGAGCAGTACTTC. The rearrangement joins TRBV27 to TRBJ2-7, with unresolved D. The CDR3 has 14 amino acids. Germline assignment: CDR1 MNHEY and CDR2 SMNVEV (reference sequence). V dropped 8 bases and J dropped 0 bases, with 14 bases sitting between them.

J is TRBJ2-5 and V is TRBV6-6, with D tentatively TRBD2 (6 bases). CDR1 and CDR2 from the germline V gene are MNHNY and SVGAGI (reference sequence). This CDR3 has 12 amino acids. V was cut by 10 bases and J by 0 bases, with 9 bases left in between. The CDR3 is CATRDYQETQYF. Here the CDR3 DNA reads TGTGCCACCCGGGACTACCAAGAGACCCAGTACTTC.

This sequence joins TRBV27 and TRBJ2-1; the D gene is possibly TRBD1 (6 bases). V was shortened by 3 bases and J by 0 bases, with 12 bases between the two germline ends. The CDR3 sequence is 16 residues long. The V gene's germline CDR1 is MNHEY and CDR2 SMNVEV (reference sequence). CDR3: CASSLGAGPSYNEQFF. CDR3 bases: TGTGCCAGCAGTTTGGGGGCAGGGCCCTCCTACAATGAGCAGTTCTTC.

The genes are TRBV27 and TRBJ2-5; D call uncertain. Germline-derived CDR1 and CDR2 are MNHEY and SMNVEV (reference sequence). The germline V and J ends were trimmed by 5 bases and 13 bases, with 20 bases remaining between them. The CDR3 sequence is 13 residues long. The chain's CDR3 is CASSPSFGGLLYF. The CDR3 DNA reads as TGTGCCAGCAGTCCATCCTTTGGTGGGCTTTTGTACTTC.

The chain joins TRBV5-1 to TRBJ1-1, with 7 nucleotides matching TRBD1. V lost 3 bases, J lost 2 bases, and 7 bases stayed unmatched. There are 15 residues in the CDR3. Germline V gene lookup returns CDR1 SGHRS and CDR2 YFSETQ. The CDR3 spells CASSSGTVYNTEAFF. The CDR3 DNA sequence: TGCGCCAGCAGCTCCGGGACAGTTTATAACACTGAAGCTTTCTTT.

J is TRBJ2-2 and V is TRBV6-4, with 9 bases aligning to TRBD1. The CDR3 covers 14 residues. Per germline, CDR1 MRHNA and CDR2 SNTAGT. J lost 3 bases, V lost 4 bases, and 0 bases had no gene match. The CDR3 loop is CASSGTGDTGELFF. DNA of the CDR3: TGTGCCAGCAGTGGGACAGGGGACACCGGGGAGCTGTTTTTT.

The chain couples TRBV19 to TRBJ1-2, with a possible D match to TRBD1 (6 bases). V dropped 8 bases and J dropped 5 bases, with 15 bases sitting between them. Germline V gene lookup returns CDR1 LNHDA and CDR2 SQIVND (reference sequence). CDR3 length: 13 residues. The CDR3 spells CASGPRTAYGYTF. CDR3 sequence (DNA): TGTGCCAGTGGTCCCCGGACAGCATATGGCTACACCTTC.

This rearrangement joins TRBV5-5 to TRBJ2-1; D is unclear. The CDR3 totals 11 residues. CDR1 and CDR2 from the germline V gene are SGHKS and YYEKEE (reference sequence). V was cut by 1 base and J by 9 bases, with 5 bases left in between. CDR3 sequence (DNA): TGTGCCAGCAGCTTGATGAGTGAGCAGTTCTTC. Protein sequence: CASSLMSEQFF.

The rearrangement joins TRBV27 to TRBJ2-7, with D tentatively TRBD1 (6 bases). V was clipped by 5 bases and J by 5 bases, with 10 bases between them. This CDR3 is 12 amino acids long. Germline V gene sequence: CDR1 MNHEY, CDR2 SMNVEV (reference sequence). The CDR3 coding sequence is TGTGCCAGCAGTCAGGGGTTTAACGAGCAGTACTTC. It translates to CASSQGFNEQYF.

This clone was picked up a small number of times. The V call is TRBV4-2, the J call TRBJ2-1, with 7 positions matching TRBD2. J lost 4 bases, V lost 2 bases, and 8 bases had no gene match. The CDR3 has 16 amino acids. The V gene's germline CDR1 is LGHNA and CDR2 YNFKEQ. As DNA, the CDR3 is TGTGCCAGCAGCCAATCTATGTCTAGCGGTTACAATGAGCAGTTCTTC. Translated: CASSQSMSSGYNEQFF.

CDR3 DNA: TGTGCCAGCAGTTTAGGGCAGGGCTCATTTAGGCAGTACTTC. It is translated as CASSLGQGSFRQYF. The chain links TRBV27 to TRBJ2-7, with D possibly TRBD1 on 5 matching bases. Germline loops: CDR1 MNHEY, CDR2 SMNVEV (reference sequence). The V gene lost 2 bases and the J gene lost 9 bases, with 17 bases spanning the gap. This CDR3 is 14 amino acids long.

The chain couples TRBV4-2 to TRBJ2-7, with 8 bases identical to TRBD2. The CDR3 runs to 17 residues. V was clipped by 3 bases and J by 1 base; unmatched bases: 11. Germline V CDR1 and CDR2: LGHNA, YNFKEQ. The chain's CDR3 is CASSHSFLAGGSYEQYF. CDR3 DNA: TGTGCCAGCAGCCACTCCTTCCTGGCGGGGGGATCCTACGAGCAGTACTTC.

The V call is TRBV7-2, the J call TRBJ2-3, with 8 bases matching TRBD1. Germline-derived CDR1 and CDR2 are SGHTA and FQGNSA. V was pared by 1 base and J by 5 bases, with 2 bases of the junction left unmatched. The CDR3 consists of 14 residues. The CDR3 DNA sequence: TGTGCCAGCAGCTTAGGACAGGGGAAAGATACGCAGTATTTT. Residues: CASSLGQGKDTQYF.

This clone has a single count. V gene TRBV20-1 combines with J gene TRBJ2-3; D not certain. CDR1 is DFQATT, CDR2 SNEGSKA, per germline (reference sequence). Between the trimmed V and J ends, which lost 5 bases and 5 bases, there was a span of 5 bases. The CDR3 runs 10 residues. The chain's CDR3 is CSAGRDTQYF. CDR3 in DNA: TGCAGTGCTGGGCGAGATACGCAGTATTTT.

The J gene is TRBJ1-1, the V gene TRBV29-1; D not certain. Looked up from germline, CDR1 is SQVTM and CDR2 is ANQGSEA. V lost 3 bases and J lost 1, with 6 bases in between. This CDR3 spans 12 amino acids. This CDR3 reads CSVEYGNTEAFF. The CDR3 coding sequence is TGCAGCGTTGAGTACGGGAACACTGAAGCTTTCTTT.

The CDR3 region is CASTAGATGGYTF. The CDR3 DNA is TGTGCCAGTACCGCGGGGGCAACGGGAGGCTACACCTTC. The rearrangement uses TRBV19 and TRBJ1-2, with a possible D match to TRBD1 (6 bases). V was clipped by 7 bases and J by 8 bases, with 17 bases between them. CDR3 size: 13 residues. Germline values: CDR1 LNHDA, CDR2 SQIVND (reference sequence).

The rearrangement uses TRBV2 and TRBJ1-1, with D perhaps TRBD1 (5 bases). This CDR3 has 14 residues. V was pared by 7 bases and J by 3 bases, with 15 bases between. Germline values: CDR1 SNHLY, CDR2 FYNNEI. CDR3 amino acids: CASIPGGGYTEAFF. In DNA form, the CDR3 reads TGTGCCAGCATCCCCGGGGGGGGGTACACTGAAGCTTTCTTT.

The gene calls are TRBV27 and TRBJ1-6; 9 nucleotides line up with TRBD1. Germline V gene sequence: CDR1 MNHEY, CDR2 SMNVEV (reference sequence). This CDR3 spans 16 amino acids. J was trimmed by 10 bases and V by 0 bases; bases with no gene match: 7. CDR3 amino acids: CASSLSPGQGSSPLHF. The CDR3 coding sequence is TGTGCCAGCAGTTTATCGCCGGGACAGGGTAGCTCACCCCTCCACTTT.

CDR3 nucleotide sequence: TGTGCCAGTAGTATTCTCCCTTCAGGCCAAAGCACAGATACGCAGTATTTT. Its protein is CASSILPSGQSTDTQYF. The chain links TRBV19 to TRBJ2-3; no clear D gene. Germline CDR1 reads LNHDA; CDR2 reads SQIVND (reference sequence). The CDR3 is 17 amino acids. V was shortened by 3 bases and J by 0 bases, with 16 bases between the two germline ends.

This clone was seen just once. The rearrangement joins TRBV19 to TRBJ2-7; D uncertain. Germline assignment: CDR1 LNHDA and CDR2 SQIVND (reference sequence). This CDR3 is built from 13 residues. V lost 10 bases and J 6 bases, leaving 19 bases between the germline ends. The CDR3 sequence is CATALENYLEQYF. CDR3 nucleotide sequence: TGTGCCACCGCGCTAGAGAACTATCTCGAGCAGTACTTC.

The rearrangement joins TRBV30 to TRBJ2-3; TRBD2 is a possible D gene (6 bases). V lost 1 base to trimming and J lost 2 bases, with 10 bases between them. This CDR3 spans 14 amino acids. Germline loops: CDR1 GTSNPN, CDR2 SVGIG (reference sequence). DNA of the CDR3: TGTGCCTGGAGTGATCGGGGACTCACAGATACGCAGTATTTT. As protein: CAWSDRGLTDTQYF.

The V gene is TRBV14, the J gene TRBJ2-1; tentatively, D is TRBD2 (6 bases). The V end was cut by 4 bases, the J end by 5 bases, with 9 bases between. The CDR3 sequence is 13 residues long. Germline CDR1 is SGHDN and CDR2 is FVKESK. The CDR3 sequence: CASSLLANNEQFF. DNA of the CDR3: TGTGCCAGCAGCCTTCTAGCGAACAATGAGCAGTTCTTC.

This clone is a singleton in its sample. The chain couples TRBV7-6 to TRBJ2-2; D possibly corresponds to TRBD2 (5 bases). From germline, CDR1 is SGHVS and CDR2 FNYEAQ. This CDR3 is 17 amino acids long. With 3 bases removed from V and 1 base from J, the gap between germline ends came to 15 bases. The CDR3 DNA follows: TGTGCCAGCAGCTTGCCCGGGATTACCCTGAACACCGGGGAGCTGTTTTTT. It codes for CASSLPGITLNTGELFF.

The chain has TRBV2 and TRBJ1-2, with 7 nucleotides matching TRBD1. Per germline, CDR1 SNHLY and CDR2 FYNNEI. V dropped 2 bases and J dropped 6; count of bases not matched to a gene: 6. This CDR3 has 14 amino acids. CDR3: CASSEYSGTDGYTF. CDR3 DNA sequence: TGTGCCAGCAGTGAATATTCGGGGACAGATGGCTACACCTTC. Filled out from reference TRBV2 and TRBJ1-2, the complete variable domain reads EPEVTQTPSHQVTQMGQEVILRCVPISNHLYFYWYRQILGQKVEFLVSFYNNEISEKSEIFDDQFSVERPDGSNFTLKIRSTKLEDSAMYFCASSEYSGTDGYTFGSGTRLTVV.